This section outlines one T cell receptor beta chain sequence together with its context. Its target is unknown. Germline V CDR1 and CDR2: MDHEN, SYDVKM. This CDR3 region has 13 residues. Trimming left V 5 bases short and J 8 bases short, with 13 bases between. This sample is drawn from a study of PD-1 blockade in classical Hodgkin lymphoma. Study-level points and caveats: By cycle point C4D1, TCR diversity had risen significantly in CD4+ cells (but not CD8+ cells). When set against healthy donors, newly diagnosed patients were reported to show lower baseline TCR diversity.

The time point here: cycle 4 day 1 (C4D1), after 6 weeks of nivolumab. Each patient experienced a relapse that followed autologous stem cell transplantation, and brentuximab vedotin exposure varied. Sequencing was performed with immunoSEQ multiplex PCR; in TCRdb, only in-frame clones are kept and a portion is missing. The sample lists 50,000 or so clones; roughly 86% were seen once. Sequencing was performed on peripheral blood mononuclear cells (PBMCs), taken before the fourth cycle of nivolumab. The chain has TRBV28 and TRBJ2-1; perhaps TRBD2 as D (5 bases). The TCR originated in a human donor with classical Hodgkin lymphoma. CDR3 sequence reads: CASSKLVIHEQFF. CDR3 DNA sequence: TGTGCCAGCAGTAAACTAGTTATTCATGAGCAGTTCTTC.